The 2 T cell receptor beta chains in this list originate from one sample, sequenced in a study of T cell repertoires in cytomegalovirus infection. TCRdb independently ran MiXCR on the reads; one entry per CDR3 protein. The table includes 100,000 or so distinct CDR3 sequences, roughly a quarter detected once. Source material: CD8+ T cells from PBMCs. These receptors were collected from a human donor in good health (CMV status not recorded). Some clones in this sample may be carry-over from other donors' samples.

This clonotype came up many times. V and J are TRBV29-1 and TRBJ2-2; either TRBD1 or TRBD2 may fit D (5 bases each). Per the germline V gene, CDR1 is SQVTM and CDR2 is ANQGSEA. The CDR3 runs to 13 residues. Trimming pared 6 bases from V and 2 bases from J, leaving 10 bases between. The CDR3 nucleotides are TGCAGCGTCGGGACGGTTAACACCGGGGAGCTGTTTTTT. It encodes CSVGTVNTGELFF.

J is TRBJ1-2 and V is TRBV5-6, with 7 bases that match TRBD1. The V and J ends lost 1 base and 8 bases, in that order; junction bases with no gene match: 8. CDR3 length: 14 residues. Germline-derived CDR1 and CDR2 are SGHDT and YYEEEE. CDR3 sequence reads: CASSLNRGISGYTF. CDR3 in DNA: TGTGCCAGCAGCTTGAACAGGGGAATTAGCGGCTACACCTTC.